The 27 T cell receptor beta chains listed next were all sequenced from one sample in a study of Ad26.COV2.S vaccination and SARS-CoV-2 variants. Treatment in this sample: around 19 received Ad26.COV2.S at low or high dose, single or two shots; 5 received placebo; per-sample allocation not given. It was on day 63 after the first vaccine or placebo injection that samples were taken. Libraries were prepared by immunoSEQ multiplex PCR; TCRdb keeps only in-frame clonotypes and omits some of them. This table holds a few hundred thousand clones, around nine tenths found once. The sequencing used peripheral blood, collected in a trial of Ad26.COV2.S vaccine versus placebo. The receptors stem from a person aged 18-60 years who received the Ad26.COV2.S COVID-19 vaccine or a placebo.

This clone was observed a few times. The chain uses TRBV7-8 and TRBJ2-1, with D possibly matching TRBD1 (6 bases). CDR1 is SGHVS and CDR2 is FQNEAQ in the germline V gene. The CDR3 consists of 16 residues. Trimming took off 5 bases at V and 2 bases at J, with 16 bases between the two ends. CDR3 nucleotides: TGTGCCAGCAGCCCTGACCCCAGGGGAGCCTACAATGAGCAGTTCTTC. Translation gives CASSPDPRGAYNEQFF.

The chain couples TRBV28 to TRBJ2-5; 9 bases align to TRBD1. CDR1 is MDHEN and CDR2 is SYDVKM in the germline V gene. Trimming removed 1 base from V and 4 bases from J; junction bases left unmatched: 7. The CDR3 sequence is 16 residues long. CDR3 sequence reads: CASSLSGQGLGETQYF. The CDR3 DNA sequence: TGTGCCAGCAGTTTATCCGGACAGGGGTTAGGAGAGACCCAGTACTTC. The whole variable domain, remainder taken from reference TRBV28 and TRBJ2-5, is DVKVTQSSRYLVKRTGEKVFLECVQDMDHENMFWYRQDPGLGLRLIYFSYDVKMKEKGDIPEGYSVSREKKERFSLILESASTNQTSMYLCASSLSGQGLGETQYFGPGTRLLVL.

The V and J genes are TRBV6-5 and TRBJ1-1; TRBD1 matches at 10 bases. CDR3 length equals 14 residues. V shed 3 bases, J shed 6 bases, and the junction held 4 bases outside the gene matches. Looked up from germline, CDR1 is MNHEY and CDR2 is SVGAGI. CDR3 in DNA: TGTGCCAGCAGTTATCGACAGGGGGCATCTGAAGCTTTCTTT. It yields the protein CASSYRQGASEAFF.

The CDR3 DNA sequence: TGTGCCAGCAGTCCTGGCGAGGCCGGAGATACGCAGTATTTT. Protein product: CASSPGEAGDTQYF. This chain uses TRBV27 with TRBJ2-3; D uncertain. This CDR3 region has 14 residues. Trimming took off 5 bases at V and 5 bases at J, with 14 bases between the two ends. In germline, CDR1 is MNHEY, CDR2 SMNVEV (reference sequence).

The rearrangement links TRBV12-5 to TRBJ1-1; TRBD1 agrees at 9 bases. The CDR3 is 17 residues long. J gave up 1 base and V 1 base, and 7 bases lay outside the gene matches. The germline V gene encodes CDR1 LGHNT and CDR2 FRNRAP. The CDR3 reads CASGLGRQGVGNTEAFF. In DNA, the CDR3 is TGTGCTAGTGGTTTGGGCCGACAGGGGGTGGGGAACACTGAAGCTTTCTTT. The full variable domain, completed using reference TRBV12-5 and TRBJ1-1, is DARVTQTPRHKVTEMGQEVTMRCQPILGHNTVFWYRQTMMQGLELLAYFRNRAPLDDSGMPKDRFSAEMPDATLATLKIQPSEPRDSAVYFCASGLGRQGVGNTEAFFGQGTRLTVV.

The V gene is TRBV7-9, the J gene TRBJ1-5, with TRBD1 as a possible D gene (6 bases). Germline values: CDR1 SEHNR, CDR2 FQNEAQ (reference sequence). The CDR3 has 16 residues. Deletions cut 5 bases from V and 6 bases from J, with 20 bases between. The CDR3 region has the DNA TGTGCCAGCAGCGCCGGGGGGGCCTTATTCGCTCAGCCCCAGCATTTT. It translates to CASSAGGALFAQPQHF.

The chain combines TRBV28 with TRBJ2-5; 11 positions match TRBD1. Germline CDR1 MDHEN, CDR2 SYDVKM. CDR3 length: 14 amino acids. V dropped 6 bases and J dropped 4; count of bases not matched to a gene: 4. CDR3 sequence reads: CASSGQGAGETQYF. The DNA for the CDR3 is TGTGCCAGCAGCGGACAGGGGGCGGGAGAGACCCAGTACTTC.

The CDR3 DNA follows: TGTGCCAGCAGCCGCGACAGGGATCAGTCTGAAGCTTTCTTT. This translates into CASSRDRDQSEAFF. The chain couples TRBV11-3 to TRBJ1-1, with TRBD1 identical over 7 bases. This CDR3 is built from 14 residues. CDR1 and CDR2 from the germline V gene are SGHNT and YENEEA. V trimming: 5 bases; J trimming: 6 bases; junction bases outside the gene matches: 9.

This clone was counted between two and nine times. J is TRBJ1-5 and V is TRBV28; the D is unclear. Germline CDR1 and CDR2: MDHEN and SYDVKM. The CDR3 totals 14 residues. With 6 bases removed from V and 0 bases from J, the gap between germline ends came to 9 bases. CDR3 region: CASRDFHSNQPQHF. The CDR3 bases are TGTGCCAGCAGGGACTTCCATAGCAATCAGCCCCAGCATTTT.

This clone was picked up one time. The genes are TRBV5-1 and TRBJ2-1, with D possibly being TRBD2 (6 bases). Between the trimmed V and J ends, which lost 0 bases and 0 bases, there was a span of 10 bases. The CDR3 totals 16 residues. The germline gives CDR1 SGHRS, CDR2 YFSETQ. For the CDR3, the DNA is TGCGCCAGCAGCTTGGAGGCGGGAACCTCCTACAATGAGCAGTTCTTC. Translated: CASSLEAGTSYNEQFF.

The CDR3 DNA reads TGTGCCACTACTAGCGGGAGGTCCTACAATGAGCAGTTCTTC. The encoded protein is CATTSGRSYNEQFF. The J gene is TRBJ2-1, the V gene TRBV6-5; TRBD2 agrees at 12 bases. The length of the CDR3 is 14 residues. The germline gives CDR1 MNHEY, CDR2 SVGAGI. V shed 10 bases, J shed 1 base, and the junction held 2 bases outside the gene matches.

J is TRBJ1-1 and V is TRBV7-9; D ambiguous. This CDR3 has 18 amino acids. The germline V and J ends were trimmed by 5 bases and 0 bases, with 22 bases remaining between them. Germline-derived CDR1 and CDR2 are SEHNR and FQNEAQ (reference sequence). CDR3 sequence reads: CASSPRRVTDRLNTEAFF. As DNA, the CDR3 is TGTGCCAGCAGCCCGAGGAGGGTGACCGATAGACTGAACACTGAAGCTTTCTTT.

This clone was seen a single time. The rearrangement joins TRBV19 to TRBJ2-1; a possible D gene is TRBD2 (7 bases). V was trimmed by 4 bases and J by 3 bases, leaving 13 bases between them. Germline CDR1 reads LNHDA; CDR2 reads SQIVND (reference sequence). The CDR3 has 15 residues. Here the CDR3 reads CASSTKGGFYNEQFF. DNA for the CDR3: TGTGCCAGTAGTACGAAGGGGGGGTTCTACAATGAGCAGTTCTTC.

V usage is TRBV7-9 and J usage is TRBJ1-6; no firm D call. The CDR3 extends over 14 amino acids. V was clipped by 6 bases and J by 6 bases, with 12 bases between them. Germline V gives CDR1 SEHNR, CDR2 FQNEAQ (reference sequence). The chain's CDR3 is CASSREQVNSPLHF. The CDR3 bases are TGTGCCAGCAGTCGAGAGCAAGTTAATTCACCCCTCCACTTT.

This chain connects TRBV2 to TRBJ2-7; 12 bases map to TRBD2. Germline values: CDR1 SNHLY, CDR2 FYNNEI. J gave up 0 bases and V 7 bases, and 4 bases lay outside the gene matches. The CDR3 covers 15 residues. The CDR3 sequence: CASTEGLAGSYEQYF. CDR3 nucleotides: TGTGCCAGCACGGAGGGACTAGCGGGCTCCTACGAGCAGTACTTC.

This chain uses TRBV9 with TRBJ2-1, with D hard to call. V was pared by 0 bases and J by 0 bases, with 7 bases between. CDR1 is SGDLS, CDR2 YYNGEE, per germline. CDR3 size: 15 residues. The CDR3 sequence: CASSVDGVSYNEQFF. The CDR3 nucleotides read TGTGCCAGCAGCGTAGACGGCGTCTCCTACAATGAGCAGTTCTTC.

The chain combines TRBV2 with TRBJ2-2; the match to TRBD2 covers 7 bases. This CDR3 region has 15 residues. Germline lookup yields CDR1 SNHLY and CDR2 FYNNEI. After removal of 0 bases from V and 6 bases from J, the junction contained 4 bases not matched to a gene. CDR3 loop: CASSEAAGLAGELFF. In DNA, the CDR3 is TGTGCCAGCAGTGAAGCAGCGGGGTTGGCCGGGGAGCTGTTTTTT.

The chain couples TRBV5-5 to TRBJ2-5; D remains unclear. Germline CDR1 and CDR2: SGHKS and YYEKEE (reference sequence). The CDR3 runs to 14 residues. Trimming took off 2 bases at V and 2 bases at J, with 10 bases between the two ends. This CDR3 reads CASSLRPDQETQYF. Written as DNA, the CDR3 is TGTGCCAGCAGCTTAAGGCCTGATCAAGAGACCCAGTACTTC.

This clone has a single count. The chain recombines TRBV30 with TRBJ2-7, with a possible D match to TRBD2 (6 bases). Trimming pared 1 base from V and 9 bases from J, leaving 10 bases between. The CDR3 length is 11 residues. Germline V lookup: CDR1 GTSNPN, CDR2 SVGIG (reference sequence). CDR3 bases: TGTGCCTGGAGTGGGGAGGCCTGGCAGTACTTC. The encoded protein is CAWSGEAWQYF.

This clone has just one count. The rearrangement links TRBV11-3 to TRBJ2-7; TRBD1 matches 9 bases. The germline V gene has CDR1 SGHNT and CDR2 YENEEA. The CDR3 has 13 amino acids. V trimming: 5 bases; J trimming: 7 bases; junction bases outside the gene matches: 6. CDR3: CASSPGTGWEQYF. CDR3 coding DNA: TGTGCCAGCAGCCCCGGGACAGGGTGGGAGCAGTACTTC.

This sequence joins TRBV6-5 and TRBJ2-4, with 7 bases identical to TRBD1. The germline CDR1 and CDR2 sequences are MNHEY and SVGAGI. The CDR3 has 15 residues. V was pared by 6 bases and J by 3 bases, with 8 bases of the junction left unmatched. The CDR3: CASRARQGGKNIQYF. CDR3 bases: TGTGCCAGCAGGGCTAGACAGGGCGGCAAAAACATTCAGTACTTC.

The count of this clone is one. The V gene is TRBV5-1, the J gene TRBJ2-1, with D maybe TRBD2 (5 bases). Germline lookup yields CDR1 SGHRS and CDR2 YFSETQ. The CDR3 is 17 residues long. Trimming took 3 bases from V and 0 from J, leaving 16 bases between them. This CDR3 reads CASSSGKADPSYNEQFF. In DNA, the CDR3 is TGCGCCAGCAGCTCGGGGAAGGCCGACCCCTCCTACAATGAGCAGTTCTTC. Full variable domain (rest looked up from reference TRBV5-1 and TRBJ2-1): KAGVTQTPRYLIKTRGQQVTLSCSPISGHRSVSWYQQTPGQGLQFLFEYFSETQRNKGNFPGRFSGRQFSNSRSEMNVSTLELGDSALYLCASSSGKADPSYNEQFFGPGTRLTVL.

This chain connects TRBV6-5 to TRBJ2-1; no clear D. Trimming pared 10 bases from V and 10 bases from J, leaving 17 bases between. CDR1 is MNHEY, CDR2 SVGAGI, per germline. The CDR3 has 12 amino acids. The CDR3 coding sequence is TGTGCCACCGAGAGTCTGGGAAGGGAGCAGTTCTTC. It encodes CATESLGREQFF.

Worth noting for this clone: The same CDR3 also results from other DNA sequences found in this sample. This chain uses TRBV18 with TRBJ2-7; tentative D call: TRBD1 (6 bases). CDR3 length: 14 residues. The germline V gene encodes CDR1 KGHSH and CDR2 LQKENI. V lost 1 base and J lost 2, with 9 bases in between. CDR3 amino acids: CASSPRGQTYEQYF. The CDR3 bases are TGTGCCAGCTCACCACGGGGGCAGACCTACGAGCAGTACTTC.

This chain uses TRBV30 with TRBJ1-2, with D perhaps matching TRBD1 (6 bases). This CDR3 is 13 amino acids long. CDR1 is GTSNPN and CDR2 is SVGIG in the germline V gene (reference sequence). V dropped 0 bases and J dropped 8 bases, with 13 bases sitting between them. The CDR3 spells CAWSVWGREGYTF. The CDR3 DNA sequence: TGTGCCTGGAGTGTATGGGGGCGCGAAGGCTACACCTTC. The full variable domain, rest sourced from reference TRBV30 and TRBJ1-2, is SQTIHQWPATLVQPVGSPLSLECTVEGTSNPNLYWYRQAAGRGLQLLFYSVGIGQISSEVPQNLSASRPQDRQFILSSKKLLLSDSGFYLCAWSVWGREGYTFGSGTRLTVV.

The chain has TRBV7-8 and TRBJ2-1; 8 positions agree with TRBD1. The CDR3 contains 13 residues. The germline CDR1 and CDR2 sequences are SGHVS and FQNEAQ. V lost 5 bases, J lost 10 bases, and 7 bases stayed unmatched. CDR3 DNA sequence: TGTGCCAGCAGCGTGGACAGGGAGGCCGAGCAGTTCTTC. Translated, it gives CASSVDREAEQFF.

CDR3 protein: CASSLEGNTEAFF. CDR3 nucleotides: TGTGCCAGCAGTTTGGAGGGAAATACTGAAGCTTTCTTT. The chain couples TRBV12-3 or TRBV12-4 to TRBJ1-1; no clear D gene. This CDR3 is 13 amino acids long. Trimming pared 3 bases from V and 5 bases from J, leaving 10 bases between.